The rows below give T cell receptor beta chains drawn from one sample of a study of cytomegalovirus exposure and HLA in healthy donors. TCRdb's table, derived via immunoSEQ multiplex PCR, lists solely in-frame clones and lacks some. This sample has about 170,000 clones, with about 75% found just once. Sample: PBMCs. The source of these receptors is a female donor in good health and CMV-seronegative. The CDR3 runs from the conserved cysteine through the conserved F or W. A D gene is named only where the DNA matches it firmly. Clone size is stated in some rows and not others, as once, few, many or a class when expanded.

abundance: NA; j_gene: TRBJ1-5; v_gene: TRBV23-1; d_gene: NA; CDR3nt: TGCGCCAGCAGTCGCGACAGTGTTAGCAATCAGCCCCAGCATTTT; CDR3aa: CASSRDSVSNQPQHF
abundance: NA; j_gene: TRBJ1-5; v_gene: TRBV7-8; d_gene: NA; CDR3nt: TGTGCCAGCAGCTTAGACAGATATCAGCCCCAGCATTTT; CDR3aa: CASSLDRYQPQHF
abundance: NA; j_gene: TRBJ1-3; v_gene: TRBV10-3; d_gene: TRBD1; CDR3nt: TGTGCCATCAGGGGACAGGGGTCTGGAAACACCATATATTTT; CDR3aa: CAIRGQGSGNTIYF
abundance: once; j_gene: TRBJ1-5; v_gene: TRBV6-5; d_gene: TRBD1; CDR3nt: TGTGCCAGCAGTTTGGACAGGGGAGAGGATCAGCCCCAGCATTTT; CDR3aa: CASSLDRGEDQPQHF
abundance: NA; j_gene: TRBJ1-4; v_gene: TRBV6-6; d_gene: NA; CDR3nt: TGTGCCAGCAGCCCCGCTTTCGGGAATGAAAAACTGTTTTTT; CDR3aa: CASSPAFGNEKLFF
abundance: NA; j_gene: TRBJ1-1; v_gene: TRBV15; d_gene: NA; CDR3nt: TGTGCCACCAGCAGAGATCCGGGCAGGGGATGGAACACTGAAGCTTTCTTT; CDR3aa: CATSRDPGRGWNTEAFF
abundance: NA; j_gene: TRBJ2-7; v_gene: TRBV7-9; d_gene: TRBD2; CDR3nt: TGTGCCAGCAGCTTAGTCATAGCGGGCGGCGAGCAGTACTTC; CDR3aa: CASSLVIAGGEQYF
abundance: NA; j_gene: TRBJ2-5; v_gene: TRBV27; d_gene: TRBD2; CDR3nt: TGTGCCAGCAGCCCAGCGGGAGGGCCGAAGACCCAGTACTTC; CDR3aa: CASSPAGGPKTQYF
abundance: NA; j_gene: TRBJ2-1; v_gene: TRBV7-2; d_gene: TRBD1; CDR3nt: TGTGCCAGCAGGCCGGGACAGGAGTATGGTGAGCAGTTCTTC; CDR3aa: CASRPGQEYGEQFF
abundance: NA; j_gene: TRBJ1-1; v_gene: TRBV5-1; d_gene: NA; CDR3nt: TGCGCCAGCAGCTTCCGTACAGAGACTGAAGCTTTCTTT; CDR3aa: CASSFRTETEAFF
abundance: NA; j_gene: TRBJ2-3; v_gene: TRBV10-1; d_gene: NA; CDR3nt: TGCGCCAGCAGTGAGTTGTCAGGGCCTTCTAGCACAGATACGCAGTATTTT; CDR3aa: CASSELSGPSSTDTQYF
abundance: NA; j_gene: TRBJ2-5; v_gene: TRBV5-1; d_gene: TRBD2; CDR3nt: TGCGCCAGCAGCTTGGGGGCTAGCGGGAGCCAAGAGACCCAGTACTTC; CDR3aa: CASSLGASGSQETQYF
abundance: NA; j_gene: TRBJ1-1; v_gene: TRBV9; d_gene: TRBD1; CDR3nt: TGTGCCAGCAGGGAGACGACAGGGAGTTCCCCTGAAGCTTTCTTT; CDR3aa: CASRETTGSSPEAFF
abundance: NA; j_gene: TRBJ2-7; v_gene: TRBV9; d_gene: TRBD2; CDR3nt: TGTGCCAGCAGCCCACGGGGGGGGACGGTCACCTACGAGCAGTACTTC; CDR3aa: CASSPRGGTVTYEQYF
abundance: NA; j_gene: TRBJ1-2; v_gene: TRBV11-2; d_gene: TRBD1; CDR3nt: TGTGCCAGCAGAGCACCGGGACAGGGGGCGGAGGGCTACACCTTC; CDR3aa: CASRAPGQGAEGYTF
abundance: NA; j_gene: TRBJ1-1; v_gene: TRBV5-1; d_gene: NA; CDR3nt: TGCGCCAGCAGCGGGGGGAGTGAAGCTTTCTTT; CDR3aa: CASSGGSEAFF
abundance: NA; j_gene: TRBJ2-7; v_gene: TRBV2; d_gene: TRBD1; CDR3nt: TGTGCCAGCAGGGGCGTCAGGGGGCCGGCCTACGAGCAGTACTTC; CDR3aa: CASRGVRGPAYEQYF
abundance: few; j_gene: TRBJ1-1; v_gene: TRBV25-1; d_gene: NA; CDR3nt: TGTGCCAGTAGGGGGATGAACACTGAAGCTTTCTTT; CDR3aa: CASRGMNTEAFF
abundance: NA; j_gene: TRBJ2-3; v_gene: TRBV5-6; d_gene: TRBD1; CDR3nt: TGTGCCAGCAGCCGCCGGGACAGGGATACAGATACGCAGTATTTT; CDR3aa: CASSRRDRDTDTQYF
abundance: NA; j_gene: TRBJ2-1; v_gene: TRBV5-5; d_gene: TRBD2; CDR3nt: TGTGCCAGCAGCTTCAAAGCGGGGGGCGCCCCTTACAATGAGCAGTTCTTC; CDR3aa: CASSFKAGGAPYNEQFF
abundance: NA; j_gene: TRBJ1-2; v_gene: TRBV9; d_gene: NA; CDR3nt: TGTGCCAGCAGCGTAGATGGCAGGGTCGACTATGGCTACACCTTC; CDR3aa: CASSVDGRVDYGYTF
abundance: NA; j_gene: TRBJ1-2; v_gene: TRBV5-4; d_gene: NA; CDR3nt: TGTGCCAGCAGCCCCCTATCGGGGGACTATGGCTACACCTTC; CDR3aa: CASSPLSGDYGYTF
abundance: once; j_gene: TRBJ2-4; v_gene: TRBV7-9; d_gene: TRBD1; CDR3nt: TGTGCCAGCAGCTCGGACAGGGGGGGTGTCATTCAGTACTTC; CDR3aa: CASSSDRGGVIQYF
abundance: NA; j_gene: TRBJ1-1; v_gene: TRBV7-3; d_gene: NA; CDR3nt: TGTGCCAGCAGCTTAGTGGTATTACAGCTCCGCACTGAAGCTTTCTTT; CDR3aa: CASSLVVLQLRTEAFF
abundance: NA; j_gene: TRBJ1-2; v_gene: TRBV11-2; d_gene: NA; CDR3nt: TGTGCCAGCAGCTTAGAGGGGGGAAGATATGGCTACACCTTC; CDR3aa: CASSLEGGRYGYTF
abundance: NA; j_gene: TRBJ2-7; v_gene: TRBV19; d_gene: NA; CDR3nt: TGTGCCAGTATGGCCCAAACAGGGGGGGCCTACGAGCAGTACTTC; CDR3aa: CASMAQTGGAYEQYF
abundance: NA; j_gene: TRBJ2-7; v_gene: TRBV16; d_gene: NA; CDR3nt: TGTGCCGGCAGCAGCCACGGCGAAGGGGGTGAGCAGTACTTC; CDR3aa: CAGSSHGEGGEQYF
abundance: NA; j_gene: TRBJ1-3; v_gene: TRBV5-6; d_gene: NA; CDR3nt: TGTGCCAGCAGTCGACCTAGCTCTGGAAACACCATATATTTT; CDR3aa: CASSRPSSGNTIYF
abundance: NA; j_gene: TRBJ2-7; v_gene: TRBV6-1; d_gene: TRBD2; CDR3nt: TGTGCCAGCAGTGAAACGGCGGGAGGGAGTTACGAGCAGTACTTC; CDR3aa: CASSETAGGSYEQYF
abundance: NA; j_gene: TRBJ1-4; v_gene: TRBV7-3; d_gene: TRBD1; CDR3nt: TGTGCCAGCAGCTCCTCCGGGACAGGGAATGAAAAACTGTTTTTT; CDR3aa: CASSSSGTGNEKLFF
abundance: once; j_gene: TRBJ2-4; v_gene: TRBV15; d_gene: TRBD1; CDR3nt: TGTGCCACCAGCAGGGACTCGACAGGGTTAGGAAACATTCAGTACTTC; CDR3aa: CATSRDSTGLGNIQYF
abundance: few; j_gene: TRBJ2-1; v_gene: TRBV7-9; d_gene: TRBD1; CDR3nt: TGTGCCAGCAGCTTTTACACAGGGGGAAACAATGAGCAGTTCTTC; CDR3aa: CASSFYTGGNNEQFF
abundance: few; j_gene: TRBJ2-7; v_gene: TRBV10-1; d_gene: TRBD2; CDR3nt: TGCGCCAGCAGTCGCGGGAGCTCCTACGAGCAGTACTTC; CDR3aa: CASSRGSSYEQYF
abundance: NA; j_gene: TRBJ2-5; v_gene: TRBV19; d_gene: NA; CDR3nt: TGTGCCAGTAGTATAGATGCGGCAGGGCCCCCACAGACCCAGTACTTC; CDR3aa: CASSIDAAGPPQTQYF
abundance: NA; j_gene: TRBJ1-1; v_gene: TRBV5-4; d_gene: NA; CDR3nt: TGTGCCAGCAGCTTGGACCCCGGCAGGTCTGAAGCTTTCTTT; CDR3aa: CASSLDPGRSEAFF
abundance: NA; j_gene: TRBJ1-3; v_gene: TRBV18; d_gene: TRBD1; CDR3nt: TGTGCCAGCTCACCGGACAGGGCTGGAAACACCATATATTTT; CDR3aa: CASSPDRAGNTIYF
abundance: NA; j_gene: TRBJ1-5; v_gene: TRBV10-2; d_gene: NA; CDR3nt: TGCGCCAGCAGTGAGCCGCTAGCGGCGGGCAATCAGCCCCAGCATTTT; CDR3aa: CASSEPLAAGNQPQHF
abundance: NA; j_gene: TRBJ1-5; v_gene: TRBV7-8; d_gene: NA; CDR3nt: TGTGCCAGCAGCTTAAATTGGGCCCTTAGCAATCAGCCCCAGCATTTT; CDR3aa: CASSLNWALSNQPQHF
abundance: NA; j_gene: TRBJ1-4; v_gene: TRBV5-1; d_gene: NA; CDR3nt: TGCGCCAGCAGCTTCGGGACAACTAATGAAAAACTGTTTTTT; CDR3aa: CASSFGTTNEKLFF
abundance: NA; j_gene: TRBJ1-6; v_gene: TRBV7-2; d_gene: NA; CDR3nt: TGTGCCAGCAGACTTGACAGAAGCTATAATTCACCCCTCCACTTT; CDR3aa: CASRLDRSYNSPLHF
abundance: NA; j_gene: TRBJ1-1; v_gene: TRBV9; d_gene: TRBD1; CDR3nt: TGTGCCAGCAGCGTCACAGGGGGCAACACTGAAGCTTTCTTT; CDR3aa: CASSVTGGNTEAFF
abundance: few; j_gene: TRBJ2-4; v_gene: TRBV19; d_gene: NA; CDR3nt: TGTGCCAGTAGTATAGAAGGCGGTAGAAACATTCAGTACTTC; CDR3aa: CASSIEGGRNIQYF
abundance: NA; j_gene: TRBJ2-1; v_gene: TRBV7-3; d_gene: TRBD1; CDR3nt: TGTGCCAGCAGCTTAGGACAGGAAAATGAGCAGTTCTTC; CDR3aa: CASSLGQENEQFF
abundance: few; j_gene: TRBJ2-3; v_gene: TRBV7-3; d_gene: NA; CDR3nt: TGTGCCAGCAGCCTCACACGGGGGGATACGCAGTATTTT; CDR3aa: CASSLTRGDTQYF
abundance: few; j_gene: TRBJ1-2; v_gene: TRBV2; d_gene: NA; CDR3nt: TGTGCCAGCACGGGGGGGATCTATGGCTACACCTTC; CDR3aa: CASTGGIYGYTF
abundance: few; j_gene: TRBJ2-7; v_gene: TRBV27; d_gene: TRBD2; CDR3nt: TGTGCCAGCAGTTTTCTCGCGGGAGGACCCTACGAGCAGTACTTC; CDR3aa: CASSFLAGGPYEQYF
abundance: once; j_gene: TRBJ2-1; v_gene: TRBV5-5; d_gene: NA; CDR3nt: TGTGCCAGCAGCTTTCCCAGGGGCCAGGGCTACAATGAGCAGTTCTTC; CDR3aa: CASSFPRGQGYNEQFF
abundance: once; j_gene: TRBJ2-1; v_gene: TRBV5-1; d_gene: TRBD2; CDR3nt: TGCGCCAGCAGCTTGACCAGCGGGGTCGATGAGCAGTTCTTC; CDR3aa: CASSLTSGVDEQFF
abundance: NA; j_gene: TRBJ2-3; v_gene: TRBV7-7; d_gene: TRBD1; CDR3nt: TGTGCCAGCAGCCCCGGACAGGGCCTTAGCACAGATACGCAGTATTTT; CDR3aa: CASSPGQGLSTDTQYF
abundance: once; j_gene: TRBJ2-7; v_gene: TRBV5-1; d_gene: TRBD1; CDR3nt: TGCGCCAGCAGCCTTCCGGGACAGAACTACGAGCAGTACTTC; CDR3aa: CASSLPGQNYEQYF
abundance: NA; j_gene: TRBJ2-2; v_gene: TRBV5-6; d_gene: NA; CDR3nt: TGTGCCAGCAGCTTGGGAGGGAACACCGGGGAGCTGTTTTTT; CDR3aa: CASSLGGNTGELFF
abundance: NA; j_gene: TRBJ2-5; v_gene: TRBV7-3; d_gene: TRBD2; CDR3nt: TGTGCCAGCAGCGCCACGACTAGCGGCGAGACCCAGTACTTC; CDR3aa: CASSATTSGETQYF
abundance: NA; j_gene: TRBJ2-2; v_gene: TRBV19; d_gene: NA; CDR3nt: TGTGCAGTAACGGCGGGGACGAACACCGGGGAGCTGTTTTTT; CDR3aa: CAVTAGTNTGELFF
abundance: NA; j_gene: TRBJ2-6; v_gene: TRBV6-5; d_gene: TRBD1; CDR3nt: TGTGCCAGCAGTTACGGGGACAGCTCTGGGGCCAACGGCCTGACTTTC; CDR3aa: CASSYGDSSGANGLTF
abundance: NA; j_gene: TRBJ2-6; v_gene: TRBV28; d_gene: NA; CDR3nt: TGTGCCAGCCTTACAGGGAGCTCTGGGGCCAACGTCCTGACTTTC; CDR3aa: CASLTGSSGANVLTF
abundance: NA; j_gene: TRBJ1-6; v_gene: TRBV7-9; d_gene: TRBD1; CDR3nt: TGTGCCAGCAGCACCGCCCGACAGGGTAATTCACCCCTCCACTTT; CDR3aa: CASSTARQGNSPLHF